This T cell receptor (beta chain) came from a study of shared clonotypes between healthy human individuals. Study-level findings and limits: A small donor pool kept down the genetic and exposure-history diversity that was represented.

A note on this clone: The antigen is unknown.

Execution of the assay was at deep level. Original data processing: In the immunoSEQ data, sequences were junction-only and lacked quality scores, so filtering differed. Sequenced by immunoSEQ multiplex PCR; TCRdb stores in-frame clones only, minus some. The V and J calls and clone size come from that table; D and trimming were worked out from the DNA. The sample lists 470,000 or so clones, more than 65% seen once, with 12% in the top ten. Healthy HIV-negative adults with no recent acute infections or vaccinations were recruited as donors. Germline V gives CDR1 SNHLY, CDR2 FYNNEI. The CDR3 contains 14 residues. Unmatched junction bases numbered 2, after V lost 3 bases and J lost 3 bases.

This clonotype was obtained from a woman between 40 and 50 years old in good health. Some clones in this sample may be carry-over from other donors' samples. The sample consisted of PBMCs. The chain links TRBV2 to TRBJ2-4, with 7 bases lining up with TRBD2. The CDR3 region has the DNA TGTGCCAGCAGTGACAGGGAGGGCAAAAACATTCAGTACTTC. It yields the protein CASSDREGKNIQYF.